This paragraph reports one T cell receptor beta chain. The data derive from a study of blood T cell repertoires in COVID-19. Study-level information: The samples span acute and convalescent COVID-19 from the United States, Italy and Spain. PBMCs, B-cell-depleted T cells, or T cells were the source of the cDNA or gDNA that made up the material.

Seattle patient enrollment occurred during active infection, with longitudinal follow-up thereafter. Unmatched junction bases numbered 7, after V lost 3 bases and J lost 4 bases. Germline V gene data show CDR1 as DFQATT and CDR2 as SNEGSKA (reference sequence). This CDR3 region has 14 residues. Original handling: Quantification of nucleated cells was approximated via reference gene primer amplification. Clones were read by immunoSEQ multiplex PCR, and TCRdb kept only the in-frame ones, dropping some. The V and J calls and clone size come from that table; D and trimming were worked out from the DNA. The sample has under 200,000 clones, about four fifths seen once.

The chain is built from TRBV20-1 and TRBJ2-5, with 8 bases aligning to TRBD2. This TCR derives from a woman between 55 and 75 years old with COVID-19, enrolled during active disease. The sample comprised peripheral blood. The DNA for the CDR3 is TGCAGTGCTAGTGAGCGGGAGTTTAGAGAGACCCAGTACTTC. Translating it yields CSASEREFRETQYF.